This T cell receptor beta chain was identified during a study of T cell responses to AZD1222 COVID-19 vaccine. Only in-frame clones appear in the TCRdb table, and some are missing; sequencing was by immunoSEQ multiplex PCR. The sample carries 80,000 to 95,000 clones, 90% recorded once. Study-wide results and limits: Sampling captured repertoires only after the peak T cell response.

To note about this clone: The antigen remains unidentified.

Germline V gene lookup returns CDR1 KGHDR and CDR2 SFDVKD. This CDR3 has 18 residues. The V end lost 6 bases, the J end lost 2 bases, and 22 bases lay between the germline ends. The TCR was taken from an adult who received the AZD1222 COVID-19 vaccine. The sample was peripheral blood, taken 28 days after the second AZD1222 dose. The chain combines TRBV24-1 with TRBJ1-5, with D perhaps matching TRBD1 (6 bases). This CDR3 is CATSSGTNPLDRNQPQHF. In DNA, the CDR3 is TGTGCCACCAGTTCCGGGACAAACCCTCTTGATCGCAATCAGCCCCAGCATTTT.